The T cell receptor beta chain under discussion was sequenced for a study of response to subunit inactivated influenza vaccine. V lost 2 bases and J lost 2, with 9 bases in between. This CDR3 is built from 14 residues. CDR1 is MNHEY, CDR2 SVGAGI, per germline. TCRdb re-derived calls from the RT-PCR reads in MiXCR, one entry per CDR3 protein. The sample shows roughly 550,000 distinct CDR3 sequences, under 30% of them seen only once. The sample also formed part of further work on T cells expressing NK-cell markers. Turning to that study: The cDNA for TCR beta came from 5'RACE template switching with UMIs. These clonotypes additionally ranked first within the CD3+CD56-NKG2C+ fraction of a handful of donors.

Sequencing used CD4+ T cells sorted from PBMCs, obtained roughly 12 days after vaccination. This receptor was taken from a man aged 50-60 years who received an inactivated influenza vaccine. The chain recombines TRBV6-5 with TRBJ1-1, with D possibly matching TRBD1 (5 bases). The DNA of the CDR3 is TGTGCCAGCAGTTACCGGCAGGGAAACACTGAAGCTTTCTTT. It codes for CASSYRQGNTEAFF.